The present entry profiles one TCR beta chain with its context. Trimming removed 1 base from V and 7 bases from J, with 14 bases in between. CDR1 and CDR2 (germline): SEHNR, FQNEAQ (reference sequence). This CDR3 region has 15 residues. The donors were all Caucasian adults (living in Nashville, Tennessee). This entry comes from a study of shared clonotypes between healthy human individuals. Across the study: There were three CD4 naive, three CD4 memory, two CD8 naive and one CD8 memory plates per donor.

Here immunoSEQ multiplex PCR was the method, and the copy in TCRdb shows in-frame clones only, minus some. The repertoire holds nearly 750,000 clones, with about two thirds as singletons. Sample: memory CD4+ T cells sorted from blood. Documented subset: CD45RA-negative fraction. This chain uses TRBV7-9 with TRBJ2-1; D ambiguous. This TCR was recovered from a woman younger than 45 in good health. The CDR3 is CASSLVRLELNEQFF. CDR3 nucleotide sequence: TGTGCCAGCAGCTTAGTGCGGCTAGAGCTTAATGAGCAGTTCTTC.